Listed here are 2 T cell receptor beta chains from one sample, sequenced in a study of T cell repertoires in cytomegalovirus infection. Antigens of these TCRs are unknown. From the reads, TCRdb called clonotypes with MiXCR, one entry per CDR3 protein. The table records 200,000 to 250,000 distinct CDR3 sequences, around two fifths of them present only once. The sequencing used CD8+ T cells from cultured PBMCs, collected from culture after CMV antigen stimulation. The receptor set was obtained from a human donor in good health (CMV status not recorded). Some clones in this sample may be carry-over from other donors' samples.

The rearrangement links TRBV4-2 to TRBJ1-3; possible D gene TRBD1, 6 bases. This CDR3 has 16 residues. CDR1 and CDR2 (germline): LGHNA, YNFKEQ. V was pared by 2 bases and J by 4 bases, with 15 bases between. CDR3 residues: CASSQRGELTGNTIYF. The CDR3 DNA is TGTGCCAGCAGCCAAAGGGGGGAGTTAACAGGAAACACCATATATTTT.

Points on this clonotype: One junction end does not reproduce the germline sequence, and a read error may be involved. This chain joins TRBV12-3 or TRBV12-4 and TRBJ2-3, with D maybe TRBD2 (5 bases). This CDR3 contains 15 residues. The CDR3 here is CASSLEGVPWDTQYF. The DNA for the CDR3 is TGTGCCAGCAGCTTAGAGGGAGTTCCGTGGGATACGCAGTATTTT.